This TCR beta chain was profiled in a study of low-dose radiotherapy and immunotherapy resistance in tumors. J lost 6 bases, V lost 6 bases, and 12 bases had no gene match. CDR1 and CDR2 (germline): DFQATT, SNEGSKA (reference sequence). This CDR3 contains 16 residues. This clonotype was recorded at least ten times. TRAV- and TRBV-specific primers were used for first-strand cDNA, which covered alpha and beta chains. TCR amplification ran 20 PCR cycles using constant-region and V-primer adapter primers. TCRdb ran MiXCR on the reads and lists one entry per CDR3 protein. The repertoire includes under 90,000 distinct CDR3 sequences, roughly 30% of them detected once, and around 10% sits in the top ten. Sample time point: before trial treatment.

The receptor's source is a female donor with ovarian cancer. The chain has TRBV20-1 and TRBJ2-1; 12 nucleotides line up with TRBD2. Sequenced here: PBMCs, sampled before treatment. Here the CDR3 DNA reads TGCAGTGCCATAATAACTAGCGGGGGGATGGCCAATGAGCAGTTCTTC. It encodes CSAIITSGGMANEQFF.